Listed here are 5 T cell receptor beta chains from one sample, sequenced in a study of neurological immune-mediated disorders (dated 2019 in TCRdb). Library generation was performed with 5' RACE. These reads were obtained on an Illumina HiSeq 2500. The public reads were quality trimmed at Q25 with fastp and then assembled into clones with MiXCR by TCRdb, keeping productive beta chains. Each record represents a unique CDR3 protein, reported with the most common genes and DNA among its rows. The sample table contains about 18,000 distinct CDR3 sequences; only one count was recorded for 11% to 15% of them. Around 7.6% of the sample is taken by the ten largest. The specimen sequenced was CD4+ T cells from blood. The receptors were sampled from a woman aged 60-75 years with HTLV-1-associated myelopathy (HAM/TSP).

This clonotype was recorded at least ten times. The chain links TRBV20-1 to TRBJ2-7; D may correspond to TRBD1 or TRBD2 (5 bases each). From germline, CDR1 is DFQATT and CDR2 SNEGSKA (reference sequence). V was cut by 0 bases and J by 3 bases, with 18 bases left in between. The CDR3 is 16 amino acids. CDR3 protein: CSARDSGQGWVYEQYF. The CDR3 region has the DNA TGCAGTGCTAGAGATTCGGGGCAGGGTTGGGTCTACGAGCAGTACTTC.

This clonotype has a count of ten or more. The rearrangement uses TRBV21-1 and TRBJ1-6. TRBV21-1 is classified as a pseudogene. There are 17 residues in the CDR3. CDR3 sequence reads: CASSCSRPLSRYSPLHF. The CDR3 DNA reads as TGTGCCAGCAGCTGCTCCAGGCCGTTATCTCGGTATTCACCCCTCCACTTT.

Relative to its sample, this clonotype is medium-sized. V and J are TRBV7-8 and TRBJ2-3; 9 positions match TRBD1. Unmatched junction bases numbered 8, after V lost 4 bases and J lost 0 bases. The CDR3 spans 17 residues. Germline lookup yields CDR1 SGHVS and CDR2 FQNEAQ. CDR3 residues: CASSSLNRGRSTDTQYF. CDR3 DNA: TGTGCCAGCAGCTCGCTAAACAGGGGGCGAAGCACAGATACGCAGTATTTT.

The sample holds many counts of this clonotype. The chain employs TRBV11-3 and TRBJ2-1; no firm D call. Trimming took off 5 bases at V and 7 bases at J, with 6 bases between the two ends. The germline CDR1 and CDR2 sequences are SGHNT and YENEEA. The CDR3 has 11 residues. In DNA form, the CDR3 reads TGTGCCAGCAGCGTGGGGAATGAGCAGTTCTTC. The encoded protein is CASSVGNEQFF.

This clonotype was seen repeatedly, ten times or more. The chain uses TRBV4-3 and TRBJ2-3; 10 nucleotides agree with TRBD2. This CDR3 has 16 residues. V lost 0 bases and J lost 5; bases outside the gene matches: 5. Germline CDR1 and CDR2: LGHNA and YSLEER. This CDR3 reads CASSQEGAGGQDTQYF. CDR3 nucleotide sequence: TGCGCCAGCAGCCAAGAAGGAGCGGGGGGGCAAGATACGCAGTATTTT.